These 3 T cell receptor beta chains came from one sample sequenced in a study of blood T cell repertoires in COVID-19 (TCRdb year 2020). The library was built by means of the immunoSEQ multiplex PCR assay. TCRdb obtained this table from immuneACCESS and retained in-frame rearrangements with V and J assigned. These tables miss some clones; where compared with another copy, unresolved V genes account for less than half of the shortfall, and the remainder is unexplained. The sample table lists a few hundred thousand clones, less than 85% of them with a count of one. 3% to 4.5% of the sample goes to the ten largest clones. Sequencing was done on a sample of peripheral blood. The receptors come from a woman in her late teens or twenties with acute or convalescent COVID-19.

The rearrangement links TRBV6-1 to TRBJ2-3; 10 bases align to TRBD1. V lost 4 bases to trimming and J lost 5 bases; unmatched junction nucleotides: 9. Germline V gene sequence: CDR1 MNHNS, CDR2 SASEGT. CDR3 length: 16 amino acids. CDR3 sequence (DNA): TGTGCCAGCAGTGGGGGGGACAGGGGAAAAAGAGATACGCAGTATTTT. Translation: CASSGGDRGKRDTQYF.

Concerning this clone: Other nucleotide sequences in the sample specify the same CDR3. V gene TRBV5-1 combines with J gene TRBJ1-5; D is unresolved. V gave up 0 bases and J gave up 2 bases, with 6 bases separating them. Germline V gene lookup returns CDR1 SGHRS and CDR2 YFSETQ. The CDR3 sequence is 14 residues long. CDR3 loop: CASSLESGNQPQHF. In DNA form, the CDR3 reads TGCGCCAGCAGCTTGGAGAGTGGCAATCAGCCCCAGCATTTT. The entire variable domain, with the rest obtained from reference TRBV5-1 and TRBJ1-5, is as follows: KAGVTQTPRYLIKTRGQQVTLSCSPISGHRSVSWYQQTPGQGLQFLFEYFSETQRNKGNFPGRFSGRQFSNSRSEMNVSTLELGDSALYLCASSLESGNQPQHFGDGTRLSIL.

The CDR3 sequence is CASSYPGQGGSEAFF. Here the CDR3 DNA reads TGTGCCAGCAGTTATCCGGGACAGGGGGGTTCTGAAGCTTTCTTT. J is TRBJ1-1 and V is TRBV28; 11 nucleotides match TRBD1. The trim removed 4 bases at V and 6 bases at J, leaving 7 bases unmatched. This CDR3 spans 15 amino acids. Per germline, CDR1 MDHEN and CDR2 SYDVKM.